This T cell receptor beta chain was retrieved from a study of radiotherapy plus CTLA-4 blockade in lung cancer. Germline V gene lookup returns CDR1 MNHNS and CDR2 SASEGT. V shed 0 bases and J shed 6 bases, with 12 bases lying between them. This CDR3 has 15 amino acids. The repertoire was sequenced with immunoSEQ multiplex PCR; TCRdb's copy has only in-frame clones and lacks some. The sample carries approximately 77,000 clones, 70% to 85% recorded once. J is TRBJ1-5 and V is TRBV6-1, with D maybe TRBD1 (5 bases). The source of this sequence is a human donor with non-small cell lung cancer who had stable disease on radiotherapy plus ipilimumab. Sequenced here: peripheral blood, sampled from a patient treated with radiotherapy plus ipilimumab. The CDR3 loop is CASSEALGGSQPQHF. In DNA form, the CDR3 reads TGTGCCAGCAGTGAAGCGCTTGGGGGGAGTCAGCCCCAGCATTTT.